Presented here are 9 T cell receptor beta chains from one specimen sequenced in a study of regulatory T cells in long-lasting Graves disease. For TCR beta, libraries came from iRepertoire HTBI primers and Arm-PCR of CDR3 regions. Using its own MiXCR run on the multiplex PCR reads, TCRdb lists one record per CDR3 protein. The data show 350,000 to 500,000 distinct CDR3 sequences, with 15% to 20% seen just once and around 11% held by the top ten. Specified time point: newly diagnosed GD, antithyroid drugs for less than 3 months. Following extraction of RNA from PBMCs, that RNA was used to make the TCR library. These sequences were also reported in another study, on T cells in Graves' hyperthyroidism and ophthalmopathy.

The sequenced sample was peripheral blood mononuclear cells (PBMCs), obtained at new diagnosis, from a patient treated with antithyroid drugs. These receptors were taken from a woman aged 30 to 39 with Graves disease.

This CDR3 reads CASSYGTSSPDTQYF. Here the CDR3 DNA reads TGTGCCAGCAGTTACGGGACTAGCTCCCCAGATACGCAGTATTTT. The chain couples TRBV6-5 to TRBJ2-3; 9 bases fit TRBD2. Per the germline V gene, CDR1 is MNHEY and CDR2 is SVGAGI. Germline trimming cut 2 bases from V and 4 bases from J; bases unmatched to any gene: 4. The CDR3 extends over 15 amino acids.

This clonotype was picked up many times. The chain employs TRBV7-6 and TRBJ2-1; the D gene is possibly TRBD2 (5 bases). This CDR3 is 13 amino acids long. Trimming left V 5 bases short and J 4 bases short, with 9 bases between. Germline-derived CDR1 and CDR2 are SGHVS and FNYEAQ. The CDR3 nucleotides read TGTGCCAGCAGCCAGATAGCGTACAATGAGCAGTTCTTC. Residues: CASSQIAYNEQFF.

The sample holds many counts of this clonotype. The chain recombines TRBV5-5 with TRBJ1-5; a possible D gene is TRBD1 (5 bases). The germline gives CDR1 SGHKS, CDR2 YYEKEE (reference sequence). Trimming removed 2 bases from V and 2 bases from J, with 11 bases in between. The length of the CDR3 is 15 residues. CDR3 loop: CASSFGGSGNQPQHF. DNA for the CDR3: TGTGCCAGCAGCTTCGGGGGGTCGGGCAATCAGCCCCAGCATTTT.

This clonotype came up a few times. The J gene is TRBJ2-1, the V gene TRBV6-2 or TRBV6-3; D ambiguous. Between the trimmed V and J ends, which lost 7 bases and 2 bases, there was a span of 9 bases. Germline V lookup: CDR1 MNHEY, CDR2 SVGEGT. The CDR3 runs to 13 residues. CDR3 region: CASTPVPYNEQFF. DNA for the CDR3: TGTGCCAGCACGCCTGTTCCCTACAATGAGCAGTTCTTC.

This clonotype showed up many times. The chain is built from TRBV4-3 and TRBJ1-2; possible D gene TRBD1, 5 bases. The CDR3 runs to 14 residues. V shed 1 base and J shed 4 bases, with 10 bases lying between them. Germline V gives CDR1 LGHNA, CDR2 YSLEER. The DNA for the CDR3 is TGCGCCAGCAGCCAAGCCAGCGGGGCCTATGGCTACACCTTC. Its translation: CASSQASGAYGYTF.

The V and J genes are TRBV29-1 and TRBJ1-1; 8 bases are shared with TRBD1. Germline values: CDR1 SQVTM, CDR2 ANQGSEA. This CDR3 has 15 residues. With V trimmed by 3 bases and J by 0 bases, 6 bases remained unmatched. This CDR3 is CSVDPGTGVNTEAFF. CDR3 sequence (DNA): TGCAGCGTTGATCCCGGGACAGGTGTGAACACTGAAGCTTTCTTT. Supplemented by reference TRBV29-1 and TRBJ1-1, the full variable domain reads SAVISQKPSRDICQRGTSLTIQCQVDSQVTMMFWYRQQPGQSLTLIATANQGSEATYESGFVIDKFPISRPNLTFSTLTVSNMSPEDSSIYLCSVDPGTGVNTEAFFGQGTRLTVV.

This clonotype was detected many times. Here the CDR3 reads CASSPRGGYTGELFF. In DNA form, the CDR3 reads TGTGCCAGCAGCCCCCGTGGGGGTTACACCGGGGAGCTGTTTTTT. This chain joins TRBV11-1 and TRBJ2-2; D is possibly TRBD1 or TRBD2 (5 bases each). The V gene's germline CDR1 is SGHAT and CDR2 FQDESV (reference sequence). The CDR3 totals 15 residues. Trimming took 5 bases from V and 3 from J, leaving 13 bases between them.

This clonotype appeared many times. The gene calls are TRBV15 and TRBJ1-2; D gene unclear. The germline gives CDR1 LNHNV, CDR2 YYDKDF (reference sequence). The germline V and J ends were trimmed by 1 base and 3 bases, with 15 bases remaining between them. The CDR3 runs to 16 residues. The CDR3 DNA reads TGTGCCACCAGCAGAGGGCCGGGCCCGGCGGACTATGGCTACACCTTC. Its protein is CATSRGPGPADYGYTF.

This clonotype occurred many times. The chain links TRBV5-6 to TRBJ2-5; TRBD1 matches at 10 bases. This CDR3 has 17 amino acids. Germline V lookup: CDR1 SGHDT, CDR2 YYEEEE. J was trimmed by 3 bases and V by 3 bases; bases with no gene match: 11. CDR3 in amino acids: CASSSYRQGAGEETQYF. The CDR3 DNA reads as TGTGCCAGCAGCTCCTACAGACAGGGGGCTGGGGAAGAGACCCAGTACTTC.